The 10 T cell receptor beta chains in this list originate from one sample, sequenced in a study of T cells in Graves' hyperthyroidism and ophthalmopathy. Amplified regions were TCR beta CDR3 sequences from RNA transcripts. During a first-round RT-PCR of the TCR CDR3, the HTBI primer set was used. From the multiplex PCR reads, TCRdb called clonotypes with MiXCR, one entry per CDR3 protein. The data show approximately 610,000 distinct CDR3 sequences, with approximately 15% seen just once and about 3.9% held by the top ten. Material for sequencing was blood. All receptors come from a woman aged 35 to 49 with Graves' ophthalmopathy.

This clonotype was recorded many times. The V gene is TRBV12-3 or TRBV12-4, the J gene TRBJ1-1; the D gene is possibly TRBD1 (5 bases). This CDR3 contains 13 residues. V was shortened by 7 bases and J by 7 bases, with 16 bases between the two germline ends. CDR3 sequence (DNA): TGTGCCAGCAACCCCTCGGGGGGGGATGAAGCTTTCTTT. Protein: CASNPSGGDEAFF.

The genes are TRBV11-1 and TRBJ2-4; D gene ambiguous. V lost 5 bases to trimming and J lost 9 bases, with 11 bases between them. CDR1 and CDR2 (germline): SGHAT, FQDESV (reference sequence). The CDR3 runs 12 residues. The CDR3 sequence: CASSHDPSIQYF. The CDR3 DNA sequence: TGTGCCAGCAGCCACGACCCGAGCATTCAGTACTTC. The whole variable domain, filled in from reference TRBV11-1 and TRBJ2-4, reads EAEVAQSPRYKITEKSQAVAFWCDPISGHATLYWYRQILGQGPELLVQFQDESVVDDSQLPKDRFSAERLKGVDSTLKIQPAELGDSAMYLCASSHDPSIQYFGAGTRLSVL.

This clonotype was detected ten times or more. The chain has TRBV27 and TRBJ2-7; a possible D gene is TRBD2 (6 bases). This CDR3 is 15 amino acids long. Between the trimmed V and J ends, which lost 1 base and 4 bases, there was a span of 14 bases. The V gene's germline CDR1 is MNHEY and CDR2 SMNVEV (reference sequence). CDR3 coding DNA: TGTGCCAGCAGTTTATGGGCGGGAAAAGGGTACGAGCAGTACTTC. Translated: CASSLWAGKGYEQYF.

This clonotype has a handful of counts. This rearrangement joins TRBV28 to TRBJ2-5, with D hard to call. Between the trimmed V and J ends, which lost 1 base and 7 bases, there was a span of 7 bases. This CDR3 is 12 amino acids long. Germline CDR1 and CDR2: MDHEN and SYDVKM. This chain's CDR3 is CASSLYSGTQYF. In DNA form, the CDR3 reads TGTGCCAGCAGTTTATACTCGGGGACCCAGTACTTC.

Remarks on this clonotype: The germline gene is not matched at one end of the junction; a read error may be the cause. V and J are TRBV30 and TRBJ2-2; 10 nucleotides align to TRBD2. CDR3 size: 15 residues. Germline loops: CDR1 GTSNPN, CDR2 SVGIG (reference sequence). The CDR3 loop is CAWPERASGSGGLFF. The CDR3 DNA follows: TGTGCCTGGCCAGAGAGGGCTAGCGGGAGTGGGGGGCTGTTTTTT.

The CDR3 region is CASSATGARFYDYGYTF. CDR3 in DNA: TGTGCCAGCAGCGCCACAGGGGCGAGGTTCTACGACTATGGCTACACCTTC. The V gene is TRBV4-2, the J gene TRBJ1-2; 7 bases map to TRBD1. The CDR3 loop spans 17 amino acids. V gave up 5 bases and J gave up 3 bases; unmatched junction bases: 15. CDR1 is LGHNA, CDR2 YNFKEQ, per germline.

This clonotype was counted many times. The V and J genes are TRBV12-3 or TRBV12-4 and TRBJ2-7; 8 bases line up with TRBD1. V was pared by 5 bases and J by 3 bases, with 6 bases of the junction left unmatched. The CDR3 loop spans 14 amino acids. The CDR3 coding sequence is TGTGCCAGCAGTCCGGACAGGGCCCGCTACGAGCAGTACTTC. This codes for CASSPDRARYEQYF.

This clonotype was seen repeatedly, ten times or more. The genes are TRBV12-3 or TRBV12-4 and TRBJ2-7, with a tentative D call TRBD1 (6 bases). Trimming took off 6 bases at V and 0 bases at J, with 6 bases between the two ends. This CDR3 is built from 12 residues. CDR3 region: CASRDSSYEQYF. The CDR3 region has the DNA TGTGCCAGCAGGGACAGCTCCTACGAGCAGTACTTC.

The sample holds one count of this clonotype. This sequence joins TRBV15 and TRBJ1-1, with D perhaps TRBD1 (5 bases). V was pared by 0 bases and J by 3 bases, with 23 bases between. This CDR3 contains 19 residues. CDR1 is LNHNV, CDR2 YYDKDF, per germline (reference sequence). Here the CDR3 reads CATSRDRGQRYRIDTEAFF. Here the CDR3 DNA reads TGTGCCACCAGCAGAGATAGGGGCCAGAGGTATCGAATCGACACTGAAGCTTTCTTT.

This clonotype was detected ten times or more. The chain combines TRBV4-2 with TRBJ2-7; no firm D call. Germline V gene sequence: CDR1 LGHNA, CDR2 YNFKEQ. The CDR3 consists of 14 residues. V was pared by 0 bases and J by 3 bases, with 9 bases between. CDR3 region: CASSQEKGIYEQYF. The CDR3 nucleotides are TGTGCCAGCAGCCAAGAAAAGGGAATCTACGAGCAGTACTTC.